Each of the 8 T cell receptor beta chains below was sequenced from the same sample in a study of regulatory T cells in long-lasting Graves disease. The time point was: newly diagnosed GD, antithyroid drugs for less than 3 months. The TCR library was made from RNA extracted from PBMCs. Construction of TCR beta libraries relied on iRepertoire HTBI primers and on Arm-PCR targeting CDR3 regions. TCRdb called the multiplex PCR reads again in MiXCR, with one record for every CDR3 protein. The sample comprises 400,000 to 450,000 distinct CDR3 sequences, 15% to 20% of which are singletons, and about 11% rests with the top ten. These sequences were also reported in another study, on T cells in Graves' hyperthyroidism and ophthalmopathy.

The sequencing here drew on peripheral blood mononuclear cells (PBMCs), taken at new diagnosis, from a patient treated with antithyroid drugs. These receptors were taken from a woman in her 30s with Graves disease.

The table lists this clonotype with many counts. J is TRBJ2-2 and V is TRBV20-1, with TRBD2 matching 14 bases. V dropped 7 bases and J dropped 5; count of bases not matched to a gene: 6. This CDR3 is built from 15 residues. The germline CDR1 and CDR2 sequences are DFQATT and SNEGSKA (reference sequence). The CDR3 protein is CSVTSGRARTGELFF. CDR3 coding DNA: TGCAGTGTGACTAGCGGGAGGGCGAGGACCGGGGAGCTGTTTTTT.

The V and J genes are TRBV5-1 and TRBJ2-1; 9 bases fit TRBD2. Germline V gene sequence: CDR1 SGHRS, CDR2 YFSETQ. V lost 0 bases and J lost 5; bases outside the gene matches: 9. The CDR3 has 17 residues. This CDR3 reads CASSLASGNSRNNEQFF. In nucleotides, the CDR3 is TGCGCCAGCAGCTTGGCTAGCGGGAACTCGAGAAACAATGAGCAGTTCTTC.

The table lists this clonotype with many counts. The chain is built from TRBV7-2 and TRBJ2-1, with D perhaps assigned TRBD1 or TRBD2 (5 bases each). CDR3 length equals 13 residues. The germline V gene encodes CDR1 SGHTA and CDR2 FQGNSA. Trimming removed 5 bases from V and 9 bases from J, with 14 bases in between. CDR3 sequence (DNA): TGTGCCAGCAGCCCCAGGGAGTCGGTTGAGCAGTTCTTC. It specifies CASSPRESVEQFF.

In the case of this clonotype: A much more abundant neighbour one base away suggests this may be a read error. The chain couples TRBV4-1 to TRBJ2-6; 7 bases match TRBD1. Germline V lookup: CDR1 MGHRA, CDR2 YSYEKL. The V and J ends lost 3 bases and 0 bases, in that order; junction bases with no gene match: 14. The CDR3 totals 20 residues. CDR3 protein: CASSHRAHGQENSGANVLTF. CDR3 sequence (DNA): TGCGCCAGCAGCCACCGAGCCCATGGACAGGAGAACTCTGGGGCCAACGTCCTGACTTTC.

This clonotype was counted ten times or more. The chain carries TRBV6-2 or TRBV6-3 and TRBJ1-1; D uncertain. Trimming removed 6 bases from V and 1 base from J, with 15 bases in between. Germline V gives CDR1 MNHEY, CDR2 SVGEGT. This CDR3 comprises 15 residues. Written as DNA, the CDR3 is TGTGCCAGCAGGAATCGTTTATGGGAGAACACTGAAGCTTTCTTT. Amino acids: CASRNRLWENTEAFF.

This clonotype was detected a few times. A much larger clone sits a single nucleotide away, making a read error possible. CDR3 coding DNA: TGTGCCAGCTCTCCCGACAGGGGAAATAACTATGACTACACCTTC. Residues: CASSPDRGNNYDYTF. The chain has TRBV18 and TRBJ1-2, with 8 bases lining up with TRBD1. The length of the CDR3 is 15 residues. CDR1 and CDR2 from the germline V gene are KGHSH and LQKENI.

This clonotype was counted many times. The chain has TRBV2 and TRBJ2-6, with D tentatively TRBD1 (5 bases). The CDR3 runs 18 residues. V lost 4 bases to trimming and J lost 0 bases, with 16 bases between them. The germline gives CDR1 SNHLY, CDR2 FYNNEI. DNA of the CDR3: TGTGCCAGCAGTGGAAGGGTGACAGCCCGCTCTGGGGCCAACGTCCTGACTTTC. It encodes CASSGRVTARSGANVLTF.

This clonotype was seen at least ten times. V gene TRBV2 combines with J gene TRBJ1-1; TRBD1 matches 11 bases. The V and J ends lost 6 bases and 0 bases, in that order; junction bases with no gene match: 12. The V gene's germline CDR1 is SNHLY and CDR2 FYNNEI. This CDR3 contains 18 residues. The CDR3 DNA reads TGTGCCAGCAGAGCAGGGACAGGGGGGTTCCCTTTGAACACTGAAGCTTTCTTT. Protein product: CASRAGTGGFPLNTEAFF.